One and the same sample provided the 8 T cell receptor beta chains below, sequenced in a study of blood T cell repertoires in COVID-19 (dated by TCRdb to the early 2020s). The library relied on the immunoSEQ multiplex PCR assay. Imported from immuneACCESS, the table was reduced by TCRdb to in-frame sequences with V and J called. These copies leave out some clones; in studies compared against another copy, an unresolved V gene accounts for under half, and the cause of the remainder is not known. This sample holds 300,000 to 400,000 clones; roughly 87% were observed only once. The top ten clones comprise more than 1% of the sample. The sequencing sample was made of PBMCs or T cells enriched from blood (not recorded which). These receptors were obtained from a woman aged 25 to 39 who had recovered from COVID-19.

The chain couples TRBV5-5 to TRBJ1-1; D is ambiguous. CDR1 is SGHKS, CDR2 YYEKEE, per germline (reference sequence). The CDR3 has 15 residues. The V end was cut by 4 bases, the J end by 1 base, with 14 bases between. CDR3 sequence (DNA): TGTGCCAGCAGCGGGAGGGCAGGACGGAACACTGAAGCTTTCTTT. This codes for CASSGRAGRNTEAFF.

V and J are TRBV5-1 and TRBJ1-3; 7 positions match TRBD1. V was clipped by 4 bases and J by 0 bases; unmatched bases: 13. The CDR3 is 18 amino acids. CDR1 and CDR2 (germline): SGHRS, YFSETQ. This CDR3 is CASSAQEGQYLSGNTIYF. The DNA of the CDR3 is TGCGCCAGCAGCGCCCAGGAGGGACAGTACCTCTCTGGAAACACCATATATTTT.

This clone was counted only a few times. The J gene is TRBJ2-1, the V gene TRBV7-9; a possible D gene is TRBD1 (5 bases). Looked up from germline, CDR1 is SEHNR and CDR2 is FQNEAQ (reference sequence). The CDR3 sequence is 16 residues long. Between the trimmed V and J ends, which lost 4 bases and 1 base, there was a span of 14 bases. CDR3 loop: CASSSEKGRSYNEQFF. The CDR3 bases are TGTGCCAGCAGCTCCGAAAAGGGGCGATCCTACAATGAGCAGTTCTTC.

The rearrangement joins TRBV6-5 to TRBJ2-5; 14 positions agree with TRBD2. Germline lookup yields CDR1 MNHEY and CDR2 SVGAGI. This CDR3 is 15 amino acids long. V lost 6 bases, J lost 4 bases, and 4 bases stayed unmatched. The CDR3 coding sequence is TGTGCCAGCAGAACCGGGACTAGCGGGGGAGAGACCCAGTACTTC. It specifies CASRTGTSGGETQYF.

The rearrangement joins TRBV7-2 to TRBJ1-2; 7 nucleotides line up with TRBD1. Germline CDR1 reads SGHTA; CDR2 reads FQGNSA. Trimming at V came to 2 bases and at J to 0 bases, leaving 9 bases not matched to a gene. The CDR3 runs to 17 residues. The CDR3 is CASSLRQGGVSNYGYTF. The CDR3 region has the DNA TGTGCCAGCAGCTTAAGACAGGGTGGAGTGTCTAACTATGGCTACACCTTC.

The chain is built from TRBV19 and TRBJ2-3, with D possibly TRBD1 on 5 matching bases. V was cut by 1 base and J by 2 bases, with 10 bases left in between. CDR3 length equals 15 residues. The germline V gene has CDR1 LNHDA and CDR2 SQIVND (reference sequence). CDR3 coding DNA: TGTGCCAGTAGTATAGTGGGGCCGACCACAGATACGCAGTATTTT. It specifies CASSIVGPTTDTQYF.

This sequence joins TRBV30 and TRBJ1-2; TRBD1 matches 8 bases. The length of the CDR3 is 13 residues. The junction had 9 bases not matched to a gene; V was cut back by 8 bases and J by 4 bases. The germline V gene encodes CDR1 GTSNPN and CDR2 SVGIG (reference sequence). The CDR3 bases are TGTGCCGCCGACAGGGGCGAGAGCTATGGCTACACCTTC. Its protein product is CAADRGESYGYTF.

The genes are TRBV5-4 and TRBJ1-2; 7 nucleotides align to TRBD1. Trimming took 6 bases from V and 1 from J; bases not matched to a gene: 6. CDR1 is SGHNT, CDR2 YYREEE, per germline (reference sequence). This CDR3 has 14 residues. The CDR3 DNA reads TGTGCCAGCAACGAACAGGGGATTAACTATGGCTACACCTTC. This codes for CASNEQGINYGYTF.